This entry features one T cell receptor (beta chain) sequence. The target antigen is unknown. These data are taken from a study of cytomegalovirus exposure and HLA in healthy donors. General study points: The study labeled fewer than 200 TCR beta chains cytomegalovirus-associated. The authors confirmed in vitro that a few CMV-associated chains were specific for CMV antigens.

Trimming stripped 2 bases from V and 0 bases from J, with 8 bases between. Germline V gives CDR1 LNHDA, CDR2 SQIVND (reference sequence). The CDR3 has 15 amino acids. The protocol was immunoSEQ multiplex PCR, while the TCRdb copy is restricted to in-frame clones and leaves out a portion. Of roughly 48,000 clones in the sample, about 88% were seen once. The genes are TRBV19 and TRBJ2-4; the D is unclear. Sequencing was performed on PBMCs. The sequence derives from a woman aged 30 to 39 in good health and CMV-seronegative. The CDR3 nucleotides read TGTGCCAGTAGTATAACAGATTTAGCCAAAAACATTCAGTACTTC. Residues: CASSITDLAKNIQYF.